One and the same sample provided the 23 T cell receptor beta chains below, sequenced in a study of spatial heterogeneity in lung cancer. TCRdb analysed the 5' RACE reads with MiXCR anew, one entry per CDR3 protein. The sample lists 55,000 to 75,000 distinct CDR3 sequences; roughly 8% were seen once. As for time point: sample taken at primary tumor resection. Tumor, nontumor lung or frozen PBMC supplied whole RNA, sequenced without sorting. The sample was PBMCs, taken at surgery. These receptors originate from a female donor with early-stage non-small cell lung cancer.

This clonotype was seen a handful of times. The gene calls are TRBV12-3 or TRBV12-4 and TRBJ1-4; 8 nucleotides agree with TRBD1. The CDR3 is made up of 15 amino acids. The J segment lost 7 bases and the V segment lost 6 bases, leaving 10 bases of the junction unmatched. The CDR3 region has the DNA TGTGCCAGCAGACCAGGGGGCACGACGGGTGAAAAACTGTTTTTT. Protein product: CASRPGGTTGEKLFF.

The chain carries TRBV7-2 and TRBJ2-7; the match to TRBD2 covers 8 bases. CDR1 and CDR2 from the germline V gene are SGHTA and FQGNSA. The V gene end was trimmed by 0 bases and the J gene end by 5 bases; junction bases not matched to a gene: 9. CDR3 length: 16 residues. CDR3: CASSLAPGLAFHEQYF. CDR3 bases: TGTGCCAGCAGCTTAGCCCCTGGACTAGCTTTCCACGAGCAGTACTTC.

This chain links TRBV28 with TRBJ2-5, with 10 bases fitting TRBD1. The CDR3 runs 16 residues. In germline, CDR1 is MDHEN, CDR2 SYDVKM. With V trimmed by 5 bases and J by 5 bases, 11 bases remained unmatched. CDR3 sequence reads: CASSNLGTGVRETQYF. CDR3 coding DNA: TGTGCCAGCAGTAACCTCGGGACAGGGGTTCGGGAGACCCAGTACTTC.

The gene calls are TRBV2 and TRBJ1-5, with TRBD1 identical over 7 bases. V dropped 8 bases and J dropped 4; count of bases not matched to a gene: 2. The CDR3 is made up of 12 amino acids. CDR1 is SNHLY and CDR2 is FYNNEI in the germline V gene. The CDR3 reads CASGQENQPQHF. Here the CDR3 DNA reads TGTGCCAGCGGACAGGAAAATCAGCCCCAGCATTTT.

As DNA, the CDR3 is TGCGCCAGCAGCGTTGACGGGGAGGCTGGGGCCAACGTCCTGACTTTC. Protein product: CASSVDGEAGANVLTF. The V gene is TRBV5-1, the J gene TRBJ2-6, with D perhaps matching TRBD2 (6 bases). From germline, CDR1 is SGHRS and CDR2 YFSETQ. The CDR3 is 16 amino acids. With 4 bases removed from V and 2 bases from J, the gap between germline ends came to 13 bases.

This clonotype was counted between two and nine times. V and J are TRBV28 and TRBJ1-5, with D perhaps TRBD1 (5 bases). CDR1 is MDHEN, CDR2 SYDVKM, per germline. The germline V and J ends were trimmed by 7 bases and 6 bases, with 16 bases remaining between them. CDR3 length: 14 amino acids. As DNA, the CDR3 is TGTGCCAGCACCTCTACGACAGCTATTCAGCCCCAGCATTTT. It yields the protein CASTSTTAIQPQHF. Together with reference TRBV28 and TRBJ1-5, the CDR3 gives the full variable domain: DVKVTQSSRYLVKRTGEKVFLECVQDMDHENMFWYRQDPGLGLRLIYFSYDVKMKEKGDIPEGYSVSREKKERFSLILESASTNQTSMYLCASTSTTAIQPQHFGDGTRLSIL.

Turning to this clonotype: This may be a read error: a much more frequent sequence differs by one nucleotide. Because the CDR3 is missing its conserved closing phenylalanine or tryptophan, this is likely a read error. This sequence joins TRBV14 and TRBJ2-5, with 10 bases lining up with TRBD1. V trimming: 4 bases; J trimming: 1 base; junction bases outside the gene matches: 6. CDR3 length: 16 residues. In germline, CDR1 is SGHDN, CDR2 FVKESK. CDR3 coding DNA: TGTGCCAGCAGCCGCGGGACAGGGGTGTCCCAAGAGACCCAGTACCTC. It is translated as CASSRGTGVSQETQYL.

The chain joins TRBV27 to TRBJ2-1, with 12 bases that match TRBD2. Germline V lookup: CDR1 MNHEY, CDR2 SMNVEV (reference sequence). The CDR3 sequence is 13 residues long. V dropped 4 bases and J dropped 13; count of bases not matched to a gene: 5. CDR3 sequence reads: CASSSLAGGLQFF. In DNA form, the CDR3 reads TGTGCCAGCAGTTCACTAGCGGGGGGTCTACAGTTCTTC.

The chain has TRBV2 and TRBJ2-2; 8 nucleotides align to TRBD1. Trimming at V came to 4 bases and at J to 4 bases, leaving 5 bases not matched to a gene. The germline V gene encodes CDR1 SNHLY and CDR2 FYNNEI. This CDR3 spans 15 amino acids. For the CDR3, the DNA is TGTGCCAGCAGTGGGGGGACAGGAGTCACCGGGGAGCTGTTTTTT. Its protein product is CASSGGTGVTGELFF.

The rearrangement joins TRBV12-3 or TRBV12-4 to TRBJ1-5, with D tentatively TRBD1 (6 bases). This CDR3 comprises 15 residues. The ends were cut back, 8 bases at V and 0 bases at J, with 14 bases in the middle. The CDR3: CASEKGGYSNQPQHF. CDR3 bases: TGTGCCAGCGAGAAAGGGGGGTATAGCAATCAGCCCCAGCATTTT.

This clonotype was seen many times. The chain joins TRBV10-1 to TRBJ2-3; D gene ambiguous. Trimming left V 0 bases short and J 6 bases short, with 4 bases between. The V gene's germline CDR1 is WNHNN and CDR2 SYGVQD (reference sequence). The CDR3 sequence is 12 residues long. CDR3: CASSESGDTQYF. The CDR3 DNA reads TGCGCCAGCAGTGAGTCGGGGGATACGCAGTATTTT.

This clonotype occurred a few times. The DNA of the CDR3 is TGTGCCAGCAGTTACGTTAGCTCCTACGAGCAGTACTTC. Protein: CASSYVSSYEQYF. This chain links TRBV28 with TRBJ2-7, with D hard to call. Trimming stripped 4 bases from V and 0 bases from J, with 7 bases between. The CDR3 is made up of 13 amino acids. CDR1 and CDR2 (germline): MDHEN, SYDVKM.

In this sample, this clonotype turned up many times. V gene TRBV7-3 combines with J gene TRBJ1-1, with 7 bases identical to TRBD1. Germline assignment: CDR1 SGHTA and CDR2 FQGTGA. After removal of 1 base from V and 5 bases from J, the junction contained 13 bases not matched to a gene. This CDR3 has 17 amino acids. The CDR3 DNA follows: TGTGCCAGCAGCTTAAATCCGCCCCCACAGGGGATGACTGAAGCTTTCTTT. Its translation is CASSLNPPPQGMTEAFF.

The rearrangement links TRBV6-1 to TRBJ2-6; D is undetermined. Between the trimmed V and J ends, which lost 7 bases and 4 bases, there was a span of 17 bases. This CDR3 comprises 16 residues. Per the germline V gene, CDR1 is MNHNS and CDR2 is SASEGT. The DNA for the CDR3 is TGTGCCAGCATGAGGCAGGTCCGAACGGGGGCCAACGTCCTGACTTTC. Amino acids: CASMRQVRTGANVLTF.

The chain carries TRBV18 and TRBJ1-1, with D perhaps matching TRBD1 (5 bases). Germline loops: CDR1 KGHSH, CDR2 LQKENI. This CDR3 region has 15 residues. Trimming shortened V by 3 bases and J by 0 bases, and 11 bases separated the two germline ends. CDR3 protein: CASSPQTAMNTEAFF. DNA for the CDR3: TGTGCCAGCTCACCCCAGACAGCCATGAACACTGAAGCTTTCTTT.

In this sample, this clonotype turned up many times. This chain joins TRBV19 and TRBJ1-2; maybe TRBD1 (6 bases). Germline values: CDR1 LNHDA, CDR2 SQIVND (reference sequence). Trimming left V 3 bases short and J 4 bases short, with 15 bases between. This CDR3 is built from 15 residues. CDR3 sequence (DNA): TGTGCCAGTAGTATGAAGAAGGACAGCGGCTATGGCTACACCTTC. It codes for CASSMKKDSGYGYTF.

The chain's CDR3 is CASSPQGGSNEKLFF. The CDR3 DNA is TGTGCCAGCAGCCCCCAGGGAGGCTCTAATGAAAAACTGTTTTTT. This chain joins TRBV7-3 and TRBJ1-4, with a tentative D call TRBD1 (5 bases). The CDR3 is made up of 15 amino acids. Trimming removed 5 bases from V and 3 bases from J, with 13 bases in between. Germline lookup yields CDR1 SGHTA and CDR2 FQGTGA.

In its sample, this clonotype was seen many times. V gene TRBV28 combines with J gene TRBJ2-3; a possible D gene is TRBD2 (5 bases). Germline V gene sequence: CDR1 MDHEN, CDR2 SYDVKM. Trimming stripped 3 bases from V and 6 bases from J, with 13 bases between. The CDR3 has 14 residues. DNA for the CDR3: TGTGCCAGCAGTTTGAGCGAGGGATGGGATACGCAGTATTTT. It codes for CASSLSEGWDTQYF.

The V gene is TRBV5-1, the J gene TRBJ2-5, with 9 bases matching TRBD2. The trim removed 4 bases at V and 5 bases at J, leaving 12 bases unmatched. From germline, CDR1 is SGHRS and CDR2 YFSETQ. This CDR3 is 16 amino acids long. CDR3 protein: CASSAAGGGAGETQYF. Here the CDR3 DNA reads TGCGCCAGCAGCGCTGCCGGCGGGGGGGCCGGGGAGACCCAGTACTTC.

The genes are TRBV6-4 and TRBJ1-2, with no clear D. The CDR3 has 16 residues. V was clipped by 1 base and J by 1 base, with 13 bases between them. CDR1 and CDR2 from the germline V gene are MRHNA and SNTAGT. The CDR3 nucleotides read TGTGCCAGCAGTGACTATAACAACGGATTTAACTATGGCTACACCTTC. It codes for CASSDYNNGFNYGYTF.

Of note for this clonotype: A much larger clone sits a single nucleotide away, making a read error possible. The gene calls are TRBV6-5 and TRBJ1-1; no definite D call. This CDR3 is 16 amino acids long. Per germline, CDR1 MNHEY and CDR2 SVGAGI. V was clipped by 2 bases and J by 0 bases, with 13 bases between them. The CDR3 bases are TGTGCCAGCAGTTACCGGCCCGGGAGTGTGAACACTGAAGCTTTCTTT. Translated, it gives CASSYRPGSVNTEAFF.

The genes are TRBV5-1 and TRBJ2-3, with 8 bases aligning to TRBD2. The V gene end was trimmed by 5 bases and the J gene end by 0 bases; junction bases not matched to a gene: 5. CDR3 length: 15 residues. Germline values: CDR1 SGHRS, CDR2 YFSETQ. CDR3 residues: CASSPGTRSTDTQYF. Written as DNA, the CDR3 is TGCGCCAGCAGTCCGGGGACTAGAAGCACAGATACGCAGTATTTT.

The chain links TRBV9 to TRBJ2-7; the D gene is possibly TRBD1 (6 bases). Germline loops: CDR1 SGDLS, CDR2 YYNGEE. V gave up 0 bases and J gave up 2 bases, with 18 bases separating them. This CDR3 has 17 amino acids. The CDR3 is CASSVDVSDRLTYEQYV. The CDR3 bases are TGTGCCAGCAGCGTAGATGTCTCTGACAGGTTGACCTACGAGCAGTACGTC.